This passage covers 27 T cell receptor beta chains from one sample sequenced in a study of blood T cell repertoires in COVID-19. Profiled with immunoSEQ multiplex PCR; TCRdb holds only in-frame clones, not every one. The sample shows more than 130,000 clones, more than 70% of them seen only once. The sequenced sample was peripheral blood. The source is a man aged 50 to 59 with active or convalescent COVID-19.

V is TRBV20-1 and J is TRBJ1-3; no clear D gene. The germline gives CDR1 DFQATT, CDR2 SNEGSKA (reference sequence). The CDR3 sequence is 11 residues long. V was clipped by 0 bases and J by 10 bases, with 7 bases between them. The CDR3 protein is CSARDPLTIYF. CDR3 DNA sequence: TGCAGTGCTAGAGACCCCTTAACCATATATTTT.

This chain joins TRBV3-1 (or the pseudogene TRBV3-2) and TRBJ1-2, with 9 nucleotides matching TRBD1. The V and J ends lost 3 bases and 6 bases, in that order; junction bases with no gene match: 11. The germline V gene has CDR1 LGHDT and CDR2 YNNKEL (reference sequence). The CDR3 is 16 residues long. CDR3: CASSQGRTGGWDGYTF. The DNA of the CDR3 is TGTGCCAGCAGCCAGGGGCGAACAGGGGGCTGGGATGGCTACACCTTC.

This chain links TRBV9 with TRBJ2-5; D unresolved. The V gene lost 4 bases and the J gene lost 5 bases, with 15 bases spanning the gap. The CDR3 length is 14 residues. Germline V gene lookup returns CDR1 SGDLS and CDR2 YYNGEE. CDR3 in amino acids: CASSTQAGFETQYF. The CDR3 bases are TGTGCCAGCAGCACCCAGGCAGGCTTCGAGACCCAGTACTTC.

The J gene is TRBJ1-1, the V gene TRBV2; 8 bases are shared with TRBD1. Germline V CDR1 and CDR2: SNHLY, FYNNEI. V gave up 5 bases and J gave up 12 bases; unmatched junction bases: 5. The CDR3 extends over 11 amino acids. As DNA, the CDR3 is TGTGCCAGCAGTTTGGGACAGGCGACTTTCTTT. Its translation is CASSLGQATFF.

The chain uses TRBV9 and TRBJ2-1; a possible D gene is TRBD1 (6 bases). V gave up 1 base and J gave up 0 bases, with 17 bases separating them. The CDR3 is 18 residues long. The germline V gene encodes CDR1 SGDLS and CDR2 YYNGEE. CDR3 sequence reads: CASSVKGHYLSSYNEQFF. The CDR3 DNA follows: TGTGCCAGCAGCGTAAAGGGACACTATCTTTCCTCCTACAATGAGCAGTTCTTC. Complete variable domain (other parts from reference TRBV9 and TRBJ2-1): DSGVTQTPKHLITATGQRVTLRCSPRSGDLSVYWYQQSLDQGLQFLIQYYNGEERAKGNILERFSAQQFPDLHSELNLSSLELGDSALYFCASSVKGHYLSSYNEQFFGPGTRLTVL.

CDR3 in DNA: TGTGCCAGCAGCTTAGCAGGGAGAGAGACCCAGTACTTC. Translating it yields CASSLAGRETQYF. V and J are TRBV7-2 and TRBJ2-5; perhaps TRBD2 as D (5 bases). The germline V and J ends were trimmed by 0 bases and 4 bases, with 6 bases remaining between them. Germline CDR1 reads SGHTA; CDR2 reads FQGNSA. This CDR3 is 13 amino acids long.

J is TRBJ2-3 and V is TRBV5-1, with 7 bases lining up with TRBD1. The CDR3 is 14 amino acids. The germline V gene encodes CDR1 SGHRS and CDR2 YFSETQ. V lost 3 bases and J lost 2; bases outside the gene matches: 3. The CDR3: CASSWGTATDTQYF. In nucleotides, the CDR3 is TGCGCCAGCAGCTGGGGGACAGCCACAGATACGCAGTATTTT. Variable domain in full (rest from reference TRBV5-1 and TRBJ2-3): KAGVTQTPRYLIKTRGQQVTLSCSPISGHRSVSWYQQTPGQGLQFLFEYFSETQRNKGNFPGRFSGRQFSNSRSEMNVSTLELGDSALYLCASSWGTATDTQYFGPGTRLTVL.

V usage is TRBV30 and J usage is TRBJ2-7; the D gene is possibly TRBD2 (6 bases). The CDR3 extends over 14 amino acids. Germline V gene data show CDR1 as GTSNPN and CDR2 as SVGIG (reference sequence). V was shortened by 3 bases and J by 0 bases, with 12 bases between the two germline ends. CDR3 loop: CAWREQTSSYEQYF. The CDR3 nucleotides are TGTGCCTGGAGAGAACAGACTAGCTCCTACGAGCAGTACTTC.

This sequence joins TRBV5-1 and TRBJ2-3; 8 bases map to TRBD1. The germline CDR1 and CDR2 sequences are SGHRS and YFSETQ. The CDR3 loop spans 16 amino acids. V shed 1 base and J 0 bases; nucleotides not matched to a gene: 4. The CDR3 region is CASSLFGQGSTDTQYF. CDR3 DNA: TGCGCCAGCAGCTTGTTTGGACAGGGTAGCACAGATACGCAGTATTTT.

The rearrangement joins TRBV25-1 to TRBJ2-3; 7 nucleotides align to TRBD1. The V gene end was trimmed by 2 bases and the J gene end by 6 bases; junction bases not matched to a gene: 2. This CDR3 has 13 amino acids. The germline V gene encodes CDR1 MGHDK and CDR2 SYGVNS. CDR3 loop: CASSERGGDTQYF. Written as DNA, the CDR3 is TGTGCCAGCAGTGAACGAGGGGGCGATACGCAGTATTTT.

V is TRBV9 and J is TRBJ2-1; 11 bases match TRBD2. The germline V gene has CDR1 SGDLS and CDR2 YYNGEE. The junction had 9 bases not matched to a gene; V was cut back by 3 bases and J by 7 bases. This CDR3 is built from 16 residues. The DNA for the CDR3 is TGTGCCAGCAGCGCCGCAACTAGCGGGGGAAGGAATGAGCAGTTCTTC. Its protein product is CASSAATSGGRNEQFF.

The rearrangement joins TRBV6-5 to TRBJ2-7, with TRBD1 matching 7 bases. V was pared by 2 bases and J by 9 bases, with 13 bases of the junction left unmatched. Germline V CDR1 and CDR2: MNHEY, SVGAGI. This CDR3 comprises 15 residues. The CDR3 sequence is CASSYSRDRQRGQYF. In nucleotides, the CDR3 is TGTGCCAGCAGTTACAGTAGGGACAGACAACGAGGGCAGTACTTC.

V is TRBV6-5 and J is TRBJ1-2, with 11 bases fitting TRBD1. In germline, CDR1 is MNHEY, CDR2 SVGAGI. The CDR3 contains 14 residues. V dropped 5 bases and J dropped 8; count of bases not matched to a gene: 7. CDR3 sequence reads: CASSKDRGLGGYTF. CDR3 nucleotide sequence: TGTGCCAGCAGTAAGGACAGGGGGCTCGGGGGCTACACCTTC.

This clone was observed a few times. The genes are TRBV21-1 and TRBJ1-5; TRBD1, as called in the table, went unchecked against the DNA. TRBV21-1 is an annotated pseudogene. The CDR3 is 15 amino acids. The chain's CDR3 is CASSILGGSNQPQHF. CDR3 nucleotide sequence: TGTGCCAGCAGCATTCTAGGGGGTAGCAATCAGCCCCAGCATTTT.

The chain couples TRBV11-2 to TRBJ1-3; D not certain. V lost 5 bases to trimming and J lost 0 bases, with 5 bases between them. The germline V gene encodes CDR1 SGHAT and CDR2 FQNNGV. The CDR3 has 13 amino acids. CDR3: CASSTNSGNTIYF. As DNA, the CDR3 is TGTGCCAGCAGCACTAACTCTGGAAACACCATATATTTT.

The rearrangement joins TRBV5-1 to TRBJ2-3; TRBD2 matches 7 bases. The CDR3 contains 16 residues. In germline, CDR1 is SGHRS, CDR2 YFSETQ. V trimming: 1 base; J trimming: 4 bases; junction bases outside the gene matches: 9. The chain's CDR3 is CASSLTGGGSADTQYF. The DNA for the CDR3 is TGCGCCAGCAGCTTGACAGGCGGCGGGAGTGCAGATACGCAGTATTTT.

The chain employs TRBV27 and TRBJ2-7; 9 positions match TRBD2. V gave up 0 bases and J gave up 2 bases; unmatched junction bases: 2. CDR1 and CDR2 from the germline V gene are MNHEY and SMNVEV (reference sequence). There are 15 residues in the CDR3. The CDR3 reads CASSLSAGGPYEQYF. In nucleotides, the CDR3 is TGTGCCAGCAGTTTATCGGCGGGAGGGCCCTACGAGCAGTACTTC.

Remarks on this clone: The germline gene is not matched at one end of the junction; a read error may be the cause. The V and J genes are TRBV7-7 and TRBJ2-2; 9 nucleotides match TRBD2. This CDR3 comprises 18 residues. Per the germline V gene, CDR1 is SSHAT and CDR2 is FNYEAQ (reference sequence). The CDR3 region has the DNA TGTGCTAGCAGCCTGATAGCGGGAGAGCCCGGTCGACCCGGGGAGCTGTTTTTT. This sequence encodes CASSLIAGEPGRPGELFF.

The rearrangement joins TRBV7-2 to TRBJ1-1, with 10 bases aligning to TRBD1. Germline loops: CDR1 SGHTA, CDR2 FQGNSA. The CDR3 is 14 amino acids. V gave up 4 bases and J gave up 4 bases; unmatched junction bases: 3. The CDR3 DNA is TGTGCCAGCAGCTCCCGGACAGGGGGCACTGAAGCTTTCTTT. Translated: CASSSRTGGTEAFF. Full variable domain (outside the CDR3, taken from reference TRBV7-2 and TRBJ1-1): GAGVSQSPSNKVTEKGKDVELRCDPISGHTALYWYRQSLGQGLEFLIYFQGNSAPDKSGLPSDRFSAERTGGSVSTLTIQRTQQEDSAVYLCASSSRTGGTEAFFGQGTRLTVV.

This chain links TRBV29-1 with TRBJ1-2, with a possible D match to TRBD1 (5 bases). Per the germline V gene, CDR1 is SQVTM and CDR2 is ANQGSEA. The CDR3 has 13 residues. V lost 6 bases, J lost 3 bases, and 14 bases lay in between. CDR3 loop: CSVTGGDHYGYTF. CDR3 bases: TGCAGCGTGACCGGAGGGGACCACTATGGCTACACCTTC.

This chain uses TRBV5-6 with TRBJ2-1; 7 bases line up with TRBD1. With V trimmed by 4 bases and J by 7 bases, 11 bases remained unmatched. Germline V CDR1 and CDR2: SGHDT, YYEEEE. The CDR3 is 15 amino acids. Written as DNA, the CDR3 is TGTGCCAGCAGCCCCGTAAGGACAGGTAGAAATGAGCAGTTCTTC. It specifies CASSPVRTGRNEQFF.

The V and J genes are TRBV28 and TRBJ1-3, with a weak D call TRBD1 (6 bases). Trimming shortened V by 6 bases and J by 0 bases, and 18 bases separated the two germline ends. The CDR3 spans 17 residues. The germline V gene has CDR1 MDHEN and CDR2 SYDVKM. The CDR3 region is CASRDTRQALSGNTIYF. The CDR3 nucleotides are TGTGCCAGCAGGGACACCCGACAGGCCCTCTCTGGAAACACCATATATTTT.

The chain joins TRBV30 to TRBJ2-3; 10 positions agree with TRBD2. Per the germline V gene, CDR1 is GTSNPN and CDR2 is SVGIG (reference sequence). This CDR3 is 14 amino acids long. V trimming: 3 bases; J trimming: 0 bases; junction bases outside the gene matches: 0. CDR3 DNA: TGTGCCTGGAGGACTAGCGGGAGCACAGATACGCAGTATTTT. As protein: CAWRTSGSTDTQYF.

The V gene is TRBV24-1, the J gene TRBJ2-5; 9 bases align to TRBD1. Trimming removed 4 bases from V and 5 bases from J; junction bases left unmatched: 10. CDR3 length: 16 residues. Germline lookup yields CDR1 KGHDR and CDR2 SFDVKD. The CDR3 coding sequence is TGTGCCACCAGTGAGTCAGGGACAGGGAGTTTCGAGACCCAGTACTTC. Its translation: CATSESGTGSFETQYF.

The chain employs TRBV4-2 and TRBJ1-5; possible D gene TRBD1, 6 bases. V was pared by 0 bases and J by 4 bases, with 13 bases between. In germline, CDR1 is LGHNA, CDR2 YNFKEQ. CDR3 length equals 16 residues. The CDR3 DNA is TGTGCCAGCAGCCAAGACATACAGGGTAAGAATCAGCCCCAGCATTTT. Amino acid sequence: CASSQDIQGKNQPQHF.

Worth noting for this clone: In the same sample, other DNA sequences code for this CDR3. The genes are TRBV5-1 and TRBJ2-7; D possibly corresponds to TRBD1 (6 bases). The CDR3 contains 13 residues. Germline CDR1 and CDR2: SGHRS and YFSETQ. Between the trimmed V and J ends, which lost 0 bases and 4 bases, there was a span of 8 bases. The CDR3 sequence is CASSLGQDYEQYF. In DNA form, the CDR3 reads TGCGCCAGCAGCTTGGGACAGGATTACGAGCAGTACTTC.

V usage is TRBV29-1 and J usage is TRBJ2-5; D gene uncertain. CDR1 is SQVTM and CDR2 is ANQGSEA in the germline V gene. The CDR3 is 15 amino acids. V was cut by 3 bases and J by 0 bases, with 14 bases left in between. The CDR3 region is CSVEPPGWYQETQYF. In DNA form, the CDR3 reads TGCAGCGTTGAGCCACCCGGGTGGTACCAAGAGACCCAGTACTTC.